The entry below describes one T cell receptor beta chain. What it binds is unknown. The germline V gene has CDR1 MNHEY and CDR2 SVGAGI. The CDR3 runs 12 residues. After removal of 6 bases from V and 4 bases from J, the junction contained 0 bases not matched to a gene. This sample is part of a study of cytotoxic CD8 clonotypes in ibrutinib-treated CLL. Study results and caveats: Among the clonotypes, public ones were uncommon and contracted or held stable on treatment. A difference in sampling times existed between sustained-remission and progressing patients. Clonality climbed at ibrutinib response, then dropped toward baseline at progression.

Using immunoSEQ multiplex PCR, the repertoire was profiled, and TCRdb retains in-frame clones only, with some absent. The repertoire holds 250,000 or so clones, around three quarters seen once, with 15% to 17% in the top ten. The sequence derives from a human donor with chronic lymphocytic leukemia. The sequenced sample was PBMCs, obtained after 24 months of ibrutinib treatment. This chain uses TRBV6-5 with TRBJ2-7; 10 bases are a match to TRBD2. CDR3 sequence: CASRTSGYEQYF. In DNA, the CDR3 is TGTGCCAGCAGGACTAGCGGGTACGAGCAGTACTTC.